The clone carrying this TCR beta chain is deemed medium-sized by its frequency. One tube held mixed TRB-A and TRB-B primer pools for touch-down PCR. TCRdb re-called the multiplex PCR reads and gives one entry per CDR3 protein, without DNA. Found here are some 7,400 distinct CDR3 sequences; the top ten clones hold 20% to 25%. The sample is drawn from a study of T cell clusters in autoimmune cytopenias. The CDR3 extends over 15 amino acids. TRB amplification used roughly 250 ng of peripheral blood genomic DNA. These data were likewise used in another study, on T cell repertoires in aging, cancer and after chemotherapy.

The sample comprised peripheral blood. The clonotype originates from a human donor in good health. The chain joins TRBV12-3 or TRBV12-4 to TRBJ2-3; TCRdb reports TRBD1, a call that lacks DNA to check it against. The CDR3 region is CASSPGRGDTDTQYF.